The rows below give T cell receptor beta chains drawn from one sample of a study of blood T cell repertoires in COVID-19. This table comes from immunoSEQ multiplex PCR, and its TCRdb copy is limited to in-frame clones, with some not included. The profile shows under 200,000 clones, roughly 85% of them singletons. Sequencing was carried out using peripheral blood. The receptors here all came from a woman aged 25-40 years with acute or convalescent COVID-19. The CDR3 runs from the conserved cysteine through the conserved F or W.

>TRBJ2-5|TRBV27
CASSWGDRQETQYF
>TRBJ1-2|TRBV11-2
CASSRLGQGLVYTF
>TRBJ1-6|TRBV2
CASSSGGLMDYNSPLHF
>TRBJ1-1|TRBV5-5
CASSLVKGYRATEAFF
>TRBJ2-1|TRBV5-1
CASSVLQGGIYNEQFF
>TRBJ2-1|TRBV11-2
CASSFGGTVERKFF
>TRBJ1-1|TRBV6-5
CASRRGAQNTEAFF
>TRBJ1-1|TRBV7-8
CASSLAPAGANTEAFF
>TRBJ1-5|TRBV7-2
CASSLSRYSNQPQHF
>TRBJ2-5|TRBV6-6
CASSILAGGPGETQYF
>TRBJ2-3|TRBV7-2
CASTRDRVTDTQYF
>TRBJ2-1|TRBV19
CASSIGYFNEQFF
>TRBJ1-5|TRBV19
CASSLSPRTGRRFSNQPQHF